What follows are 4 T cell receptor beta chains derived from one specimen sequenced in a study of T-cell reconstitution after alpha-beta-depleted transplantation in children. It was with unique molecular identifiers that the TCRbeta library was prepared. From the PCR reads, TCRdb called clonotypes with MiXCR, one entry per CDR3 protein. The sample holds 200,000 to 300,000 distinct CDR3 sequences, about 26% seen once. This sample comprised PBMCs, obtained before TCRalphabeta/CD19-depleted stem cell transplant. The receptors were sampled from a girl aged 2-10 years with Fanconi anemia, due to receive a stem cell transplant.

This clonotype occurred a few times. This sequence joins TRBV15 and TRBJ1-2; D is perhaps TRBD1 (5 bases). From germline, CDR1 is LNHNV and CDR2 YYDKDF (reference sequence). Trimming removed 0 bases at V and 0 bases at J, with 14 bases between. The CDR3 covers 17 residues. CDR3 bases: TGTGCCACCAGCAGAGATATAAGGGACGGAGCTAACTATGGCTACACCTTC. Translated: CATSRDIRDGANYGYTF.

The V call is TRBV29-1, the J call TRBJ2-1; TRBD1 or TRBD2 may be the D gene (5 bases each). Trimming took 3 bases from V and 8 from J, leaving 17 bases between them. Germline V gives CDR1 SQVTM, CDR2 ANQGSEA. CDR3 length: 14 amino acids. CDR3 DNA: TGCAGCGTTGATTCATCGGGACCTACCTATGAGCAGTTCTTC. Protein product: CSVDSSGPTYEQFF.

This rearrangement joins TRBV28 to TRBJ1-1; D is ambiguous. This CDR3 region has 10 residues. The germline V gene encodes CDR1 MDHEN and CDR2 SYDVKM. Trimming left V 4 bases short and J 6 bases short, with 3 bases between. The CDR3 sequence is CASSSAEAFF. The CDR3 nucleotides are TGTGCCAGCAGTTCGGCTGAAGCTTTCTTT. Full variable domain (remainder filled in from reference TRBV28 and TRBJ1-1): DVKVTQSSRYLVKRTGEKVFLECVQDMDHENMFWYRQDPGLGLRLIYFSYDVKMKEKGDIPEGYSVSREKKERFSLILESASTNQTSMYLCASSSAEAFFGQGTRLTVV.

The rearrangement links TRBV5-4 to TRBJ2-7; 7 bases map to TRBD1. CDR3 size: 14 residues. CDR1 and CDR2 from the germline V gene are SGHNT and YYREEE (reference sequence). Trimming at V came to 4 bases and at J to 0 bases, leaving 4 bases not matched to a gene. The chain's CDR3 is CASSQDRSSYEQYF. CDR3 in DNA: TGTGCCAGCAGCCAGGACAGGAGCTCCTACGAGCAGTACTTC.